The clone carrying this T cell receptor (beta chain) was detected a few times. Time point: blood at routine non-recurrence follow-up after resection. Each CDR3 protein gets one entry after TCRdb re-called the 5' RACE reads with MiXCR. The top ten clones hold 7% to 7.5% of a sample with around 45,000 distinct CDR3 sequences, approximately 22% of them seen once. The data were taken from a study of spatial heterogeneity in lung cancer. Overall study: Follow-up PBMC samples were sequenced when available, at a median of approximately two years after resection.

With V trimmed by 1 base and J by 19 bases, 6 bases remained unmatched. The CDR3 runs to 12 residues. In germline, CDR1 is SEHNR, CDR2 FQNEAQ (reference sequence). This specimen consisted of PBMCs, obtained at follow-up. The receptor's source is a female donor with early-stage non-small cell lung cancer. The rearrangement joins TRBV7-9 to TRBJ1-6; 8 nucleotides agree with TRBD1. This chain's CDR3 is CASSLDRGSGHF. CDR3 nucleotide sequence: TGTGCCAGCAGCTTAGACAGGGGGTCTGGTCACTTT.